This T cell receptor (beta chain) was identified in a study of cytomegalovirus exposure and HLA in healthy donors. Study-level points and caveats: Earlier findings revealed that most TCR beta V segments proved productive either about 87% or about 30% of the time.

The PCR made use of 60 Vbeta and 13 Jbeta primers. Profiled with immunoSEQ multiplex PCR; TCRdb holds only in-frame clones, not every one. The sample consists of over 150,000 clones, 75% to 85% of them appearing once. CDR3 length: 12 residues. Looked up from germline, CDR1 is MNHEY and CDR2 is SVGAGI. V was trimmed by 4 bases and J by 10 bases, leaving 12 bases between them. As concerns this clone: What it binds is unknown.

J is TRBJ2-3 and V is TRBV6-5; no reliable D call. The sample was PBMCs. The receptor was derived from a man between 45 and 60 years old in good health and CMV-seropositive. CDR3 loop: CASSSTRVAQYF. In DNA, the CDR3 is TGTGCCAGCAGTTCTACACGGGTAGCGCAGTATTTT.